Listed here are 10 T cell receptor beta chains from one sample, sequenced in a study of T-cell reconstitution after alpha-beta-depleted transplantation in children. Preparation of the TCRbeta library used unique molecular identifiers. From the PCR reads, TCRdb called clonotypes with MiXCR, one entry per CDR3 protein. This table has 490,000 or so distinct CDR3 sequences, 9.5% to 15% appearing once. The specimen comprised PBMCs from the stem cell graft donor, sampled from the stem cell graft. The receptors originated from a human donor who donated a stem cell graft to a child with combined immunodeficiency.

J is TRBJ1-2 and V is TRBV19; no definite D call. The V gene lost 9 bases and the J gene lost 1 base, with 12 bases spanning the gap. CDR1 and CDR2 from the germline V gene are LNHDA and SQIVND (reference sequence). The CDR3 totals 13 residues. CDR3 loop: CASRPSFNYGYTF. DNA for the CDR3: TGTGCCAGCAGACCCTCATTTAACTATGGCTACACCTTC.

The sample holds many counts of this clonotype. The CDR3 nucleotides read TGTGCCAGCAGCCCGGTGCGGGGGGCTGATAAGGAGCAGTACTTC. As protein: CASSPVRGADKEQYF. The chain has TRBV7-2 and TRBJ2-7, with 8 nucleotides matching TRBD2. The V gene end was trimmed by 5 bases and the J gene end by 7 bases; junction bases not matched to a gene: 13. Germline lookup yields CDR1 SGHTA and CDR2 FQGNSA. The CDR3 covers 15 residues.

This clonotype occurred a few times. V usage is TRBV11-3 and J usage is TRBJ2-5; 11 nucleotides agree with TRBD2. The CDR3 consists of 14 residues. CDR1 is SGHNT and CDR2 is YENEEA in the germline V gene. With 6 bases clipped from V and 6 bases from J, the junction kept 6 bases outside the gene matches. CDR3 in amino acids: CASSYSGRGKTQYF. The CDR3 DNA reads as TGTGCCAGCAGTTATAGCGGGAGGGGAAAGACCCAGTACTTC.

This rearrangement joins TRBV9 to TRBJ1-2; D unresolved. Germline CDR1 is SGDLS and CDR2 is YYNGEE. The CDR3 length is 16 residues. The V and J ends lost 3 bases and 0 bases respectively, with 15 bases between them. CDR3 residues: CASSAYGPTSNYGYTF. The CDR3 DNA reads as TGTGCCAGCAGCGCTTACGGACCCACCTCTAACTATGGCTACACCTTC.

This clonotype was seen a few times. This CDR3 is CASSSGGGGVLGEQYF. The CDR3 DNA follows: TGCGCCAGCAGCTCGGGAGGTGGGGGAGTGCTGGGGGAGCAGTACTTC. This rearrangement joins TRBV5-1 to TRBJ2-7, with TRBD2 matching 7 bases. Germline lookup yields CDR1 SGHRS and CDR2 YFSETQ. The V and J ends lost 3 bases and 7 bases, in that order; junction bases with no gene match: 16. The CDR3 extends over 16 amino acids.

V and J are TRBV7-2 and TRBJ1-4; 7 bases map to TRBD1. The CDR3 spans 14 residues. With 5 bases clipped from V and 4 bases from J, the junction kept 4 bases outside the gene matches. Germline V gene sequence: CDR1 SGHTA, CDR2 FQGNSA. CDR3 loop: CASSATGSNEKLFF. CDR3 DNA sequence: TGTGCCAGCAGCGCGACAGGGAGTAATGAAAAACTGTTTTTT.

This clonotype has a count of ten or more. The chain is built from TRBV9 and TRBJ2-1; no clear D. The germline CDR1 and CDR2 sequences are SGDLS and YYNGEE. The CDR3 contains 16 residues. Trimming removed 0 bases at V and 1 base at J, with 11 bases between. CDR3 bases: TGTGCCAGCAGCGTAGGCCCGGATTGGTCCTACAATGAGCAGTTCTTC. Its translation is CASSVGPDWSYNEQFF.

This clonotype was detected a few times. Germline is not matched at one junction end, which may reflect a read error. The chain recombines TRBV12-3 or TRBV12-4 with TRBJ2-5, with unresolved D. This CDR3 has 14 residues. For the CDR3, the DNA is TGTGCCAGCAGCTTAGGCCCCTGGGGAGAGACCCAGTACTTC. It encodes CASSLGPWGETQYF.

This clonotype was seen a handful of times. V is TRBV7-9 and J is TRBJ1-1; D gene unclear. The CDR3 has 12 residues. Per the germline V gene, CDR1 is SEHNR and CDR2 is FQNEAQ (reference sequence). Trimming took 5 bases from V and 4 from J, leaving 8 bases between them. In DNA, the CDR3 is TGTGCCAGCAGCCGCCATGGCACTGAAGCTTTCTTT. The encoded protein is CASSRHGTEAFF.

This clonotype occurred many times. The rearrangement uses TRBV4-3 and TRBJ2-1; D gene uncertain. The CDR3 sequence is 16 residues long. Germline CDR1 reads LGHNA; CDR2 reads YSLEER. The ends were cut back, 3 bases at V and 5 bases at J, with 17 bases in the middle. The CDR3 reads CASSQDRFKPHNEQFF. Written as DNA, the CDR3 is TGCGCCAGCAGCCAGGACCGATTTAAACCCCACAATGAGCAGTTCTTC.